Listed below are T cell receptor beta chains from one sample, sequenced in a study of T cells in Graves' hyperthyroidism and ophthalmopathy. TCRdb re-called the multiplex PCR reads through MiXCR, storing one row per CDR3 protein. The sample holds roughly 500,000 distinct CDR3 sequences; 46% are singletons and the top ten take around 44%. Sequencing was done on a sample of peripheral blood or thyroid tissue (not recorded which). These receptors were taken from an adult woman with Graves' disease, either hyperthyroidism or ophthalmopathy (not recorded which). The CDR3 runs from the conserved cysteine through the conserved F or W. A D gene is named only where the DNA matches it firmly. Clone size is not always given. Where it is, it says once, few, many or a class for expanded clones.

V gene	D gene	clone size	J gene	CDR3 protein	CDR3 DNA
TRBV5-1	TRBD1	-	TRBJ2-7	CASRPGQGYEQYF	TGCGCCAGCAGGCCGGGACAGGGCTACGAGCAGTACTTC
TRBV3-1	TRBD1	many	TRBJ2-6	CASSAPGTASGANVLTF	TGTGCCAGCAGCGCCCCTGGGACAGCCTCTGGGGCCAACGTCCTGACTTTC
TRBV29-1	-	few	TRBJ2-5	CSVAQGTQYF	TGCAGCGTTGCGCAAGGGACCCAGTACTTC
TRBV3-1	-	-	TRBJ1-3	CASSQSQTGFTYF	TGTGCCAGCAGCCAATCACAGACAGGCTTCACATATTTT
TRBV20-1	TRBD1	-	TRBJ2-7	CSAREGTGAYEQYF	TGCAGTGCTAGAGAGGGGACAGGAGCTTACGAGCAGTACTTC
TRBV20-1	TRBD1	-	TRBJ1-1	CSARAPDRDTEAFF	TGCAGTGCTAGAGCGCCGGACAGGGACACTGAAGCTTTCTTT
TRBV11-2	-	-	TRBJ2-7	CASSLGFRMREQYF	TGTGCCAGCAGCTTAGGTTTCAGGATGCGCGAGCAGTACTTC
TRBV14	-	-	TRBJ2-6	CASSQDLRSGANVLTF	TGTGCTAGCAGCCAAGATCTTCGCTCTGGGGCCAACGTCCTGACTTTC
TRBV6-2/TRBV6-3	-	many	TRBJ1-2	CASNSRTSNYGYTF	TGTGCCAGCAACTCCAGAACTTCTAACTATGGCTACACCTTC
TRBV29-1	TRBD2	many	TRBJ2-7	CSCLTSGYEQYF	TGCAGCTGTCTAACTAGCGGCTACGAGCAGTACTTC
TRBV15	-	-	TRBJ1-1	CATSRDRGQAEAFF	TGTGCCACCAGCAGAGATCGGGGGCAAGCTGAAGCTTTCTTT
TRBV7-9	-	few	TRBJ1-1	CASSPRTPLMNTEAFF	TGTGCCAGCAGCCCCCGTACACCGTTGATGAACACTGAAGCTTTCTTT
TRBV6-1	TRBD2	few	TRBJ2-2	CASSYSGTSGAGELFF	TGTGCCAGCAGTTACTCCGGGACTAGCGGGGCCGGGGAGCTGTTTTTT
TRBV10-3	TRBD2	-	TRBJ2-5	CAISVAGVGETQYF	TGTGCCATCAGTGTAGCGGGAGTTGGGGAGACCCAGTACTTC
TRBV12-3/TRBV12-4	-	-	TRBJ1-5	CASSSGGPSNQPQHF	TGTGCCAGCAGTTCCGGGGGCCCATCCAATCAGCCCCAGCATTTT
TRBV5-4	-	few	TRBJ2-7	CASSLGVSVNYEQYF	TGTGCCAGCAGCTTAGGGGTCTCCGTAAACTACGAGCAGTACTTC
TRBV20-1	TRBD2	-	TRBJ2-5	CSASGLAEISQETQYF	TGCAGTGCTTCGGGACTAGCGGAGATAAGCCAAGAGACCCAGTACTTC
TRBV19	TRBD1	few	TRBJ1-1	CASSIGGITEAFF	TGTGCCAGCAGTATAGGGGGCATCACTGAAGCTTTCTTT
TRBV20-1	-	-	TRBJ1-5	CSAIKTGPGHGSGPQHF	TGCAGTGCTATTAAAACGGGACCGGGACACGGTTCTGGGCCCCAGCATTTT
TRBV2	-	-	TRBJ2-7	CASSRYSSYEQYF	TGTGCCAGCAGCCGTTATTCCTCCTACGAGCAGTACTTC
TRBV20-1	TRBD1	-	TRBJ1-2	CSAPTGRENYGYTF	TGCAGTGCTCCGACAGGGCGGGAGAACTATGGCTACACCTTC